The present entry profiles one T cell receptor beta chain with its context. Its antigen is undetermined. This sample stems from a study of CD4 T cell repertoires in COVID-19. Study as a whole: CFSE-low cells expanded roughly 10 days with IL-2, then restimulated with other coronavirus spikes.

The CDR3 length is 12 residues. V shed 2 bases, J shed 6 bases, and the junction held 2 bases outside the gene matches. Germline CDR1 reads SGHKS; CDR2 reads YYEKEE (reference sequence). Study-level results: Between about 6 and 28% of SARS-CoV-2 clonotypes also appeared in SARS-CoV and/or HKU1 spike cultures. Sharing of several most expanded SARS-CoV-2-reactive clonotypes across memory subsets suggested intraclonal diversification.

Sequencing was done directly on freshly isolated, uncultured memory T cells. Assay: immunoSEQ multiplex PCR; the TCRdb copy retains only in-frame clones and omits some. Counted here are 60,000 to 90,000 clones, approximately 83% occurring once; the ten biggest clones make up roughly 0.6%. The sequences come from CD4+ T cells from peripheral blood, collected after recovery from COVID-19. The genes are TRBV5-5 and TRBJ2-7; 7 nucleotides align to TRBD1. The clonotype originates from a human donor who had COVID-19. CDR3 coding DNA: TGTGCCAGCAGCTTCCCAGGGGGCGAGCAGTACTTC. This encodes CASSFPGGEQYF. Looking up the rest from reference TRBV5-5 and TRBJ2-7 gives the full variable domain: DAGVTQSPTHLIKTRGQQVTLRCSPISGHKSVSWYQQVLGQGPQFIFQYYEKEERGRGNFPDRFSARQFPNYSSELNVNALLLGDSALYLCASSFPGGEQYFGPGTRLTVT.